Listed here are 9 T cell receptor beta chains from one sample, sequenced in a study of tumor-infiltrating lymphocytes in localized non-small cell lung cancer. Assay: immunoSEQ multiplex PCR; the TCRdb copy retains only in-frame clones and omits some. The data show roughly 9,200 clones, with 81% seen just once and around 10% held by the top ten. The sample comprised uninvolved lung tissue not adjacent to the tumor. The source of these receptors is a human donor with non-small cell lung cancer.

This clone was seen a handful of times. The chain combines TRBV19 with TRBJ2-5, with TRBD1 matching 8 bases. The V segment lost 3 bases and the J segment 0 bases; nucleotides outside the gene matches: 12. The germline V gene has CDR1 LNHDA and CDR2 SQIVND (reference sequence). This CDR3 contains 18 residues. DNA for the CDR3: TGTGCCAGTAGTATCTCCAGGGGGCTAGGGAGGAACCAAGAGACCCAGTACTTC. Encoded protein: CASSISRGLGRNQETQYF.

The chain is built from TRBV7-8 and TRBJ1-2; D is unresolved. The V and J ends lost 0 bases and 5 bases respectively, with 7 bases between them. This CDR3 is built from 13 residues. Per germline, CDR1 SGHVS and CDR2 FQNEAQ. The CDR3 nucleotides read TGTGCCAGCAGCTTAGCCCTAGGATATGGCTACACCTTC. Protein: CASSLALGYGYTF. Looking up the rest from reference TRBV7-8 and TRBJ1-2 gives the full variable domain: GAGVSQSPRYKVAKRGQDVALRCDPISGHVSLFWYQQALGQGPEFLTYFQNEAQLDKSGLPSDRFFAERPEGSVSTLKIQRTQQEDSAVYLCASSLALGYGYTFGSGTRLTVV.

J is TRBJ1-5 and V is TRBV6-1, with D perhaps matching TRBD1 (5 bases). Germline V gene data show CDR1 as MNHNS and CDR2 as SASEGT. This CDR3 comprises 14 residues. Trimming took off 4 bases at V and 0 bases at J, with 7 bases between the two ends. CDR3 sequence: CASSVGASNQPQHF. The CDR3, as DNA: TGTGCCAGCAGTGTTGGGGCTAGCAATCAGCCCCAGCATTTT.

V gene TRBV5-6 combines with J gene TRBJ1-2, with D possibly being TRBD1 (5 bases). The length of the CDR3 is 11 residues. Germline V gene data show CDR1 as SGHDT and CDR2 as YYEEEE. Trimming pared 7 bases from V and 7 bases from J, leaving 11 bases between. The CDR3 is CASRDEGGYTF. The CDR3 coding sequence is TGTGCCAGCCGGGACGAGGGTGGCTACACCTTC.

CDR3 protein: CGGEDTEAFF. Written as DNA, the CDR3 is TGTGGGGGGGAGGATACTGAAGCTTTCTTT. V and J are TRBV21-1 and TRBJ1-1. TRBV21-1 is a pseudogene. This CDR3 has 10 residues.

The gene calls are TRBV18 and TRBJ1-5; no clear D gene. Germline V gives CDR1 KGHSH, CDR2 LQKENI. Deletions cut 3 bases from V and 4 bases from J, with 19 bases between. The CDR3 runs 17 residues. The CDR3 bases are TGTGCCAGCTCACCGACCGAAGGACGGGCCATAAATCAGCCCCAGCATTTT. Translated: CASSPTEGRAINQPQHF.

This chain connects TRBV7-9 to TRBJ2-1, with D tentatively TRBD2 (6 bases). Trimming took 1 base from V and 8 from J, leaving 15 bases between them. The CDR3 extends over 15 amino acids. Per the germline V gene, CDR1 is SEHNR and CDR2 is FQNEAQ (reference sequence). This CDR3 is CASSLGGRPGDEQFF. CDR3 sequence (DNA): TGTGCCAGCAGCTTAGGAGGGAGGCCGGGGGATGAGCAGTTCTTC.

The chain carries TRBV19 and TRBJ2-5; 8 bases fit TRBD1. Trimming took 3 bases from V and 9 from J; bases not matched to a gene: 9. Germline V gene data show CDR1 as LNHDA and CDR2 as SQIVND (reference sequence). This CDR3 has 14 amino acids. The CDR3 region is CASSMTGETFAQYF. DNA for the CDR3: TGTGCCAGTAGTATGACAGGGGAAACCTTCGCCCAGTACTTC. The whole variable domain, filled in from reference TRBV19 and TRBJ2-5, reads DGGITQSPKYLFRKEGQNVTLSCEQNLNHDAMYWYRQDPGQGLRLIYYSQIVNDFQKGDIAEGYSVSREKKESFPLTVTSAQKNPTAFYLCASSMTGETFAQYFGPGTRLLVL.

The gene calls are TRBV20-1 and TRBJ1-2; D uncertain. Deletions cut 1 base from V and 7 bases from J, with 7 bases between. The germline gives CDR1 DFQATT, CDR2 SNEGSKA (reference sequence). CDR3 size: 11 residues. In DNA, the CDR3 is TGCAGTGCTAGAGGTATGGGTGGCTACACCTTC. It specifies CSARGMGGYTF.